The entry below gives a single TCR beta chain sequence along with its context. This sample was included in a study of cytomegalovirus exposure and HLA in healthy donors. The CDR3 spans 14 residues. Trimming took off 5 bases at V and 3 bases at J, with 12 bases between the two ends. Germline V gene data show CDR1 as LNHDA and CDR2 as SQIVND (reference sequence). PCR primers comprised 60 Vbeta and 13 Jbeta primers. Clones were sequenced by immunoSEQ multiplex PCR, and TCRdb holds only the in-frame ones, with some missing. The sample consists of more than 85,000 clones, 78% of them appearing once. This clonotype was sampled from a man younger than 45 in good health and CMV-seronegative. This chain links TRBV19 with TRBJ2-3, with D perhaps matching TRBD2 (6 bases). The sample taken for sequencing was PBMCs. The CDR3 spells CASSGGTLTDTQYF. The CDR3 nucleotides read TGTGCCAGTAGTGGAGGGACTTTGACAGATACGCAGTATTTT.